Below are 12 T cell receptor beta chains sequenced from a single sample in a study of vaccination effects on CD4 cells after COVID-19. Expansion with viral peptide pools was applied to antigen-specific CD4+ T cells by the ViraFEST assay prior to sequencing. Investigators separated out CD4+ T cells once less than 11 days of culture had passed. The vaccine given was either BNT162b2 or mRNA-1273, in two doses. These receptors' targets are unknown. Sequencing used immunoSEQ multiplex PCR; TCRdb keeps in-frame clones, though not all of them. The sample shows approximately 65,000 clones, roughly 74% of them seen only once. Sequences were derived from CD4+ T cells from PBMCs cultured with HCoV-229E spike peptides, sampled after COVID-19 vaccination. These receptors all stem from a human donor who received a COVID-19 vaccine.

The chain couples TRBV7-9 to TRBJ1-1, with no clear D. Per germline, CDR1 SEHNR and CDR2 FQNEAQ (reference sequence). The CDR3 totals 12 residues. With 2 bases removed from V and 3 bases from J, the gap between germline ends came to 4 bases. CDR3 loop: CASSLSDTEAFF. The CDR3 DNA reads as TGTGCCAGCAGCTTATCGGACACTGAAGCTTTCTTT.

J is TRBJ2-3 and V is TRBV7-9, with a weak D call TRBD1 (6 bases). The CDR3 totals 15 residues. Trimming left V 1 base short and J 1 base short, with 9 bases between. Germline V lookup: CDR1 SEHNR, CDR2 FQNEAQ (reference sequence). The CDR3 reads CASSLEGVGTDTQYF. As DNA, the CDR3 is TGTGCCAGCAGCTTAGAGGGGGTGGGCACAGATACGCAGTATTTT. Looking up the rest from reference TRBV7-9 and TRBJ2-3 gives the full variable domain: DTGVSQNPRHKITKRGQNVTFRCDPISEHNRLYWYRQTLGQGPEFLTYFQNEAQLEKSRLLSDRFSAERPKGSFSTLEIQRTEQGDSAMYLCASSLEGVGTDTQYFGPGTRLTVL.

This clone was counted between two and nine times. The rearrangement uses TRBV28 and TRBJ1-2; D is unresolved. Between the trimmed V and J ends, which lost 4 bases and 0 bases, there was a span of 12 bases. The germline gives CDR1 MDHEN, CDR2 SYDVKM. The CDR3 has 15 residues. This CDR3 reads CASSSLPPTNYGYTF. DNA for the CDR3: TGTGCCAGCAGTTCTCTCCCTCCTACTAACTATGGCTACACCTTC.

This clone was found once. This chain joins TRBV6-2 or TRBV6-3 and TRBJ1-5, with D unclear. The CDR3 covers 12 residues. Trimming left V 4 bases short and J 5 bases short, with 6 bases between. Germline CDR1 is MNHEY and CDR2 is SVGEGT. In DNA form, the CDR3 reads TGTGCCAGCAGTTCCCCCGATCAGCCCCAGCATTTT. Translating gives CASSSPDQPQHF.

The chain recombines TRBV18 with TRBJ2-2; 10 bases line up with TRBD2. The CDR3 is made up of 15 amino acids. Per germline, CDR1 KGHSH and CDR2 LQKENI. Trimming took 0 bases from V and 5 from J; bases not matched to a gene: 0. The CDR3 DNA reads TGTGCCAGCTCACCACCAGCGGGGGGGACCGGGGAGCTGTTTTTT. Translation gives CASSPPAGGTGELFF.

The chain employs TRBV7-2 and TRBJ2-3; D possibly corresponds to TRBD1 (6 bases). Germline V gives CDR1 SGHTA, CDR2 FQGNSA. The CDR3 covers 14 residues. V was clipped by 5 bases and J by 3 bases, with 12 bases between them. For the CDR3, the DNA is TGTGCCAGCAGCCCCGGGACACCGACAGATACGCAGTATTTT. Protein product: CASSPGTPTDTQYF. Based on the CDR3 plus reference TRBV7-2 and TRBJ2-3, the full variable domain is GAGVSQSPSNKVTEKGKDVELRCDPISGHTALYWYRQSLGQGLEFLIYFQGNSAPDKSGLPSDRFSAERTGGSVSTLTIQRTQQEDSAVYLCASSPGTPTDTQYFGPGTRLTVL.

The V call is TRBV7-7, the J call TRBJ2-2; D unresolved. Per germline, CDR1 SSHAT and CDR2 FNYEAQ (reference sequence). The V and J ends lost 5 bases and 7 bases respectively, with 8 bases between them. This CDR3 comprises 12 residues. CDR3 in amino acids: CASSLSDGELFF. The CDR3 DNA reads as TGTGCCAGCAGCCTATCGGACGGGGAGCTGTTTTTT.

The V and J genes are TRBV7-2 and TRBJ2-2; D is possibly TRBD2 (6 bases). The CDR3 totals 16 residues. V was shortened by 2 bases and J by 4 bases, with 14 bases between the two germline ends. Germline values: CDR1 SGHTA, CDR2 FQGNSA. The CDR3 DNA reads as TGTGCCAGCAGCTTATATCGGGGGTTAGGCACCGGGGAGCTGTTTTTT. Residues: CASSLYRGLGTGELFF.

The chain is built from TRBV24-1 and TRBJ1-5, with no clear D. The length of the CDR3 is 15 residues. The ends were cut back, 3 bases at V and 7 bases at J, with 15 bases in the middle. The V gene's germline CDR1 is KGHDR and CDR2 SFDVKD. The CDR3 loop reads CATSDGARGTQPQHF. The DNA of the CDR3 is TGTGCCACCAGTGATGGAGCACGTGGCACGCAGCCCCAGCATTTT.

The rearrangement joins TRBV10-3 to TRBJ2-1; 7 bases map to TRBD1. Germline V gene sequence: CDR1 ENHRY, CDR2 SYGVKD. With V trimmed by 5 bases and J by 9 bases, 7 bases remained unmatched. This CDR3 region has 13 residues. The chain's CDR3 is CAISLTGVSEQFF. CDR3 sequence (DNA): TGTGCCATCAGTCTAACAGGGGTCAGTGAGCAGTTCTTC.

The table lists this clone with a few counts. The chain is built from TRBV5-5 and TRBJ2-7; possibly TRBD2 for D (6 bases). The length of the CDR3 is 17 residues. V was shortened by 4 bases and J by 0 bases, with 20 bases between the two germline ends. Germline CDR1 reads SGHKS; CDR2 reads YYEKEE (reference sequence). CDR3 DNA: TGTGCCAGCAGCCTAGCTAAGATGGGGGGTAGCTCCTACGAGCAGTACGTC. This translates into CASSLAKMGGSSYEQYV.

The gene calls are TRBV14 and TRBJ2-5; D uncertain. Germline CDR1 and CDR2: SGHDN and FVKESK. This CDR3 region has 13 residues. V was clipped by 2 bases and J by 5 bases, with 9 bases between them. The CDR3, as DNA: TGTGCCAGCAGCCAATTTCGAGCGGAGACCCAGTACTTC. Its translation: CASSQFRAETQYF.